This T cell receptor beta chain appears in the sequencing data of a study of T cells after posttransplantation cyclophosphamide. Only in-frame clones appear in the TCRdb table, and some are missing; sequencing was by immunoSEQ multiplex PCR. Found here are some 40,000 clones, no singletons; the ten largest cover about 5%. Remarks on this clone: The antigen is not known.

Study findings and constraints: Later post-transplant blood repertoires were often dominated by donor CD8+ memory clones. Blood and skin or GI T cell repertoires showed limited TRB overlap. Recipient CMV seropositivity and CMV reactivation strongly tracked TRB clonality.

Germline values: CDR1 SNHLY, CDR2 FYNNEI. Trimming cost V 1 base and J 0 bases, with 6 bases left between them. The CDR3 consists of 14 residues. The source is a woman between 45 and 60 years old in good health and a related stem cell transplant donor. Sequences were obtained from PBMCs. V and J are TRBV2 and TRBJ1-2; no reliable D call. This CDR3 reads CASSEGGPNYGYTF. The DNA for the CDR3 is TGTGCCAGCAGTGAAGGCGGCCCTAACTATGGCTACACCTTC.